This T cell receptor (beta chain) was found in a study of blood T cell repertoires in COVID-19 (dated by TCRdb to about 2020). Regarding the research as a whole: Collaborator samples came from the United States, Italy and Spain and covered acute and convalescent phases of COVID-19. The material from the prospective study consisted of cDNA or gDNA derived from T cells, B-cell-depleted T cells, or PBMCs. Subjects who had been exposed to COVID-19, were actively infected with it, or had recovered from it provided the deeply sampled blood TCRbeta repertoires that made up the dataset. The repertoires were released in a freely available public database intended as a resource for research on the immune response to SARS-CoV-2. Samples were obtained from the ongoing ImmuneRACE study (first 160 participants) and from 1,000 to 1,500 subjects provided by 6 global collaborators. A de-identified subject ID, COVID-19 status, age in years and sex were almost always included in the sample metadata. Where available, HLA class I and class II types were taken from metadata supplied by the sample provider and were not determined by assay-based typing.

The germline V gene (reference sequence) supplies CDR1 DFQATT and CDR2 SNEGSKA. Inclusive of the bounding cysteine and phenylalanine, the CDR3 is 11 residues long. The CDR3 DNA has 33 bases and is translated from base 1. Compared with germline, V lacks 5 bases and J lacks 7 bases; bases without a gene match: 4. TCRbeta CDR3 regions were amplified from genomic DNA using the immunoSEQ Assay, a bias-controlled multiplex PCR. Under the source paper's analysis protocol: Nucleated cell counts per sample were estimated from amplification of reference gene primers within the assay. Sequence reads were collapsed and filtered to measure the absolute abundance of every unique TCRbeta CDR3 rearrangement. Productive Simpson clonality was computed per sample as the square root of Simpson's diversity index over productive rearrangements. As stored in TCRdb, this immuneACCESS dataset retains in-frame rearrangements with V and J assigned. A fraction of the clones does not appear; measured against another copy, unresolved V genes explain less than half of the discrepancy, and the remainder lacks a known reason. That table furnishes V, J and clone size, whereas the DNA furnished D and trimming. This sample holds 42,000 or so clones; about 81% were observed only once. The ten largest clones add up to approximately 42% of the sample.

The study at large found these results: How much clinical and demographic metadata was included differed by source and by participant, and the metadata was provided uncurated.

Whole blood was collected in K2EDTA tubes by collaborating institutions according to the institutions' own protocols. For TCRbeta analysis, collaborators shipped samples as frozen whole blood, isolated PBMCs, or DNA extracted from either of those sample types. To note about this clone: Its antigen is not yet known. Per-base quality was not reported, and no clone a single base away is much larger than it. The sample holds other DNA sequences that translate to the same CDR3.

The specimen was peripheral blood. The clonotype originates from a man aged 35-49 years with active or convalescent COVID-19. The chain is encoded by TRBV20-1 joined to TRBJ1-1, with TRBD1 matching 7 junction bases. The CDR3 loop reads CSADREVEAFF. The bases are TGCAGTGCTGACAGGGAAGTTGAAGCTTTCTTT.